Below are 17 T cell receptor beta chains sequenced from a single sample in a study of beta chain features in type 1 diabetes. Study-wide results and limits: Among all four CD4+ subsets, Type 1 diabetes patients had TCRB CDR3s that were moderately but significantly shorter.

The antigens these receptors bind are not known. The whole isolated RNA underwent reverse transcription, so sequencing captured expressed TCRB transcripts. TCRdb's table, derived via immunoSEQ multiplex PCR, lists solely in-frame clones and lacks some. This sample has some 160,000 clones, with approximately 10% found just once. Material: central memory CD4+ T cells from blood. The receptors come from a woman aged 25 to 39 with type 1 diabetes.

This clone was counted only a few times. In DNA, the CDR3 is TGTGCCAGCAGTTCAGCCGGGACAGGGATGAACACTGAAGCTTTCTTT. It specifies CASSSAGTGMNTEAFF. The rearrangement links TRBV6-5 to TRBJ1-1; 9 nucleotides agree with TRBD1. V shed 4 bases, J shed 0 bases, and the junction held 6 bases outside the gene matches. CDR3 length equals 16 residues. From germline, CDR1 is MNHEY and CDR2 SVGAGI.

As to this clone: Different DNA sequences within this sample yield the same CDR3. The rearrangement joins TRBV5-1 to TRBJ2-7; 9 bases are a match to TRBD2. V dropped 0 bases and J dropped 3; count of bases not matched to a gene: 1. The CDR3 sequence is 14 residues long. Looked up from germline, CDR1 is SGHRS and CDR2 is YFSETQ. The CDR3 coding sequence is TGCGCCAGCAGCTTGGGAGCGGGAGGCTACGAGCAGTACTTC. Translating it yields CASSLGAGGYEQYF.

V is TRBV30 and J is TRBJ2-3; TRBD1 agrees at 10 bases. This CDR3 comprises 13 residues. Germline loops: CDR1 GTSNPN, CDR2 SVGIG (reference sequence). Unmatched junction bases numbered 5, after V lost 5 bases and J lost 6 bases. Here the CDR3 DNA reads TGTGCCTGGGACAGGGGGCAAAGGGATACGCAGTATTTT. It specifies CAWDRGQRDTQYF.

This chain joins TRBV5-4 and TRBJ1-2, with 10 bases that match TRBD1. CDR1 SGHNT and CDR2 YYREEE come from the germline V gene (reference sequence). This CDR3 is 13 amino acids long. Losses at the gene ends were 3 bases for V and 8 bases for J; bases not matched to a gene: 4. CDR3 nucleotide sequence: TGTGCCAGCAGCTGGACAGGGGGTGGGGGCTACACCTTC. Protein product: CASSWTGGGGYTF.

The chain uses TRBV5-1 and TRBJ2-1; D not resolved. The CDR3 loop spans 13 amino acids. Per the germline V gene, CDR1 is SGHRS and CDR2 is YFSETQ. Trimming took off 0 bases at V and 5 bases at J, with 6 bases between the two ends. For the CDR3, the DNA is TGCGCCAGCAGCTTGGGGCTAGACAATGAGCAGTTCTTC. The encoded protein is CASSLGLDNEQFF. Combining the CDR3 with reference TRBV5-1 and TRBJ2-1 gives the whole variable domain KAGVTQTPRYLIKTRGQQVTLSCSPISGHRSVSWYQQTPGQGLQFLFEYFSETQRNKGNFPGRFSGRQFSNSRSEMNVSTLELGDSALYLCASSLGLDNEQFFGPGTRLTVL.

This clone turned up a few times. The J gene is TRBJ2-3, the V gene TRBV7-3; the match to TRBD1 covers 7 bases. CDR3 length: 16 residues. CDR1 is SGHTA, CDR2 FQGTGA, per germline. Trimming removed 4 bases from V and 1 base from J; junction bases left unmatched: 8. The CDR3 sequence: CASSSPSTGGTDTQYF. The CDR3 DNA reads TGTGCCAGCAGCTCCCCTTCTACAGGGGGCACAGATACGCAGTATTTT.

This clone was seen more than once but under ten times. The rearrangement uses TRBV7-2 and TRBJ2-7; D is possibly TRBD1 (6 bases). Germline lookup yields CDR1 SGHTA and CDR2 FQGNSA. V was clipped by 5 bases and J by 5 bases, with 13 bases between them. This CDR3 contains 13 residues. Written as DNA, the CDR3 is TGTGCCAGCAGCGTCGACAGGTTTCACGAGCAGTACTTC. Its protein product is CASSVDRFHEQYF. The whole variable domain, remainder taken from reference TRBV7-2 and TRBJ2-7, is GAGVSQSPSNKVTEKGKDVELRCDPISGHTALYWYRQSLGQGLEFLIYFQGNSAPDKSGLPSDRFSAERTGGSVSTLTIQRTQQEDSAVYLCASSVDRFHEQYFGPGTRLTVT.

This clone was counted between two and nine times. J is TRBJ2-3 and V is TRBV7-8; 7 bases are a match to TRBD2. Germline loops: CDR1 SGHVS, CDR2 FQNEAQ. The CDR3 length is 13 residues. J was trimmed by 12 bases and V by 5 bases; bases with no gene match: 11. Here the CDR3 DNA reads TGTGCCAGCAGCCCCTTGGTGGGGGGGGAACAGTATTTT. Translation: CASSPLVGGEQYF.

This rearrangement joins TRBV18 to TRBJ1-2; D is possibly TRBD1 (5 bases). The CDR3 is 16 amino acids. The V gene lost 3 bases and the J gene lost 5 bases, with 19 bases spanning the gap. The germline CDR1 and CDR2 sequences are KGHSH and LQKENI. In DNA form, the CDR3 reads TGTGCCAGCTCACCTAGAGGCAGGGCAGCTTTATATGGCTACACCTTC. Translated, it gives CASSPRGRAALYGYTF.

As for this clone: Other DNA sequences in this specimen translate into the identical CDR3. V usage is TRBV28 and J usage is TRBJ2-1, with D possibly TRBD2 on 6 matching bases. Germline V gene lookup returns CDR1 MDHEN and CDR2 SYDVKM. The CDR3 runs to 15 residues. The V and J ends lost 2 bases and 2 bases respectively, with 10 bases between them. CDR3: CASSLGGATYNEQFF. CDR3 bases: TGTGCCAGCAGTTTAGGAGGGGCGACCTACAATGAGCAGTTCTTC.

In its sample, this clone was seen a few times. The chain has TRBV9 and TRBJ1-3; 7 nucleotides agree with TRBD1. This CDR3 region has 19 residues. Germline V gene lookup returns CDR1 SGDLS and CDR2 YYNGEE. Trimming removed 3 bases from V and 3 bases from J; junction bases left unmatched: 18. CDR3 nucleotide sequence: TGTGCCAGCAGCGGAATCCAACAGGGGAGTGGGGGCTTTGGAAACACCATATATTTT. It specifies CASSGIQQGSGGFGNTIYF.

In its sample, this clone was seen a few times. The CDR3 protein is CASSDPGRGTDTQYF. CDR3 bases: TGTGCCAGCAGTGACCCCGGCAGGGGCACAGATACGCAGTATTTT. The rearrangement links TRBV6-1 to TRBJ2-3; maybe TRBD1 (5 bases). Looked up from germline, CDR1 is MNHNS and CDR2 is SASEGT. This CDR3 spans 15 amino acids. Trimming shortened V by 3 bases and J by 1 base, and 11 bases separated the two germline ends.

This rearrangement joins TRBV6-4 to TRBJ1-1; D unresolved. V lost 7 bases and J lost 7, with 19 bases in between. CDR1 and CDR2 (germline): MRHNA, SNTAGT. This CDR3 is built from 14 residues. The CDR3 bases are TGTGCCAGCAAACCGGGGATGGGGTATAATGAAGCTTTCTTT. Its protein product is CASKPGMGYNEAFF.

This clone was seen a few times. The chain couples TRBV2 to TRBJ2-1, with 9 bases identical to TRBD2. J gave up 7 bases and V 8 bases, and 3 bases lay outside the gene matches. The germline V gene has CDR1 SNHLY and CDR2 FYNNEI. The CDR3 loop spans 12 amino acids. The DNA of the CDR3 is TGTGCCAGCGGGACTAGCCTAAATGAGCAGTTCTTC. Translated: CASGTSLNEQFF. Drawing the rest from reference TRBV2 and TRBJ2-1, the complete variable domain is EPEVTQTPSHQVTQMGQEVILRCVPISNHLYFYWYRQILGQKVEFLVSFYNNEISEKSEIFDDQFSVERPDGSNFTLKIRSTKLEDSAMYFCASGTSLNEQFFGPGTRLTVL.

This clone was detected a few times. V is TRBV7-9 and J is TRBJ2-4; no firm D call. The CDR3 extends over 15 amino acids. Trimming pared 5 bases from V and 7 bases from J, leaving 18 bases between. Germline values: CDR1 SEHNR, CDR2 FQNEAQ (reference sequence). The CDR3 bases are TGTGCCAGCAGCCCTAAGTTCCGGGTAGAGAACATTCAGTACTTC. Its protein is CASSPKFRVENIQYF.

This clone was observed a handful of times. This rearrangement joins TRBV11-1 to TRBJ2-7; TRBD1 agrees at 7 bases. Germline V gene lookup returns CDR1 SGHAT and CDR2 FQDESV (reference sequence). V shed 5 bases and J 2 bases; nucleotides not matched to a gene: 9. There are 15 residues in the CDR3. The CDR3 DNA follows: TGTGCCAGCAGCCGTGACTGGGACAGTACCTACGAGCAGTACTTC. Translating gives CASSRDWDSTYEQYF.

The chain has TRBV19 and TRBJ2-1, with 16 bases matching TRBD2. J was trimmed by 5 bases and V by 5 bases; bases with no gene match: 3. The CDR3 has 16 amino acids. CDR1 and CDR2 (germline): LNHDA, SQIVND (reference sequence). Written as DNA, the CDR3 is TGTGCCAGTAGTCTTGGGACTAGCGGGAGGGACAATGAGCAGTTCTTC. The encoded protein is CASSLGTSGRDNEQFF.